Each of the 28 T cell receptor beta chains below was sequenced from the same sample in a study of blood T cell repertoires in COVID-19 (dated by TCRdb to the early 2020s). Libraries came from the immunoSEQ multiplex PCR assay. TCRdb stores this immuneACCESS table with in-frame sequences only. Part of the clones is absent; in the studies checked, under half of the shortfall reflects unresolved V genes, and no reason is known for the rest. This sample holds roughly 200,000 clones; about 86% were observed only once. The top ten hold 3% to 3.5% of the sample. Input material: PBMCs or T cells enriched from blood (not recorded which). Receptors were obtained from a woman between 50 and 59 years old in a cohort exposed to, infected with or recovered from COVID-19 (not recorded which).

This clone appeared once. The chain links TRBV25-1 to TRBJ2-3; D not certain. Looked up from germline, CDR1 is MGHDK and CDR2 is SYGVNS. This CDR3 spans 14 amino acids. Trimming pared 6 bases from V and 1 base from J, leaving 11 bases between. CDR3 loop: CASRAVTRTDTQYF. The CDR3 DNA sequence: TGTGCCAGCAGGGCCGTTACGCGCACAGATACGCAGTATTTT. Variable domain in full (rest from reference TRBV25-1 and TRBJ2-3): EADIYQTPRYLVIGTGKKITLECSQTMGHDKMYWYQQDPGMELHLIHYSYGVNSTEKGDLSSESTVSRIRTEHFPLTLESARPSHTSQYLCASRAVTRTDTQYFGPGTRLTVL.

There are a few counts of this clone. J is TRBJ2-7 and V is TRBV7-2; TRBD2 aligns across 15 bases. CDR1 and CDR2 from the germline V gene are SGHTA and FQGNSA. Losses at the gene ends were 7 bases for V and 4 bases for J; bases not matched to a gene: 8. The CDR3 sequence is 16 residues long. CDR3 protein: CASTSGLAGGRYEQYF. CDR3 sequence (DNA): TGTGCCAGCACTTCCGGACTAGCGGGGGGGCGTTACGAGCAGTACTTC.

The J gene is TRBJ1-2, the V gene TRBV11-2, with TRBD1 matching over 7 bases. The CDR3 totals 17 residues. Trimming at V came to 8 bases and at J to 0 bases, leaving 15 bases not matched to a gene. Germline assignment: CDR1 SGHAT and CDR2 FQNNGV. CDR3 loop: CASSARSPGQSNYGYTF. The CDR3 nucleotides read TGTGCCAGCTCGGCCCGCAGTCCGGGACAGTCTAACTATGGCTACACCTTC.

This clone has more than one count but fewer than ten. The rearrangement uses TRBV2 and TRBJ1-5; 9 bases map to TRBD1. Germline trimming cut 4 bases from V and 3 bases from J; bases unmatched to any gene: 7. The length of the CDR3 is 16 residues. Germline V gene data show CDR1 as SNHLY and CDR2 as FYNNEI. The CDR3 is CASSGDRTGDNQPQHF. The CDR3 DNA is TGTGCCAGCAGTGGCGACCGGACAGGGGACAATCAGCCCCAGCATTTT.

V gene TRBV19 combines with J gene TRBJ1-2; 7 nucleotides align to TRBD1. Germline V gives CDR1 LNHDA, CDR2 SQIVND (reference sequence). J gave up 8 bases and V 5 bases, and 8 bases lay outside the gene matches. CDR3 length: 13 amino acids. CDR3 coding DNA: TGTGCCAGTAGTTTCTCTGCAGGGGGAGGCTACACCTTC. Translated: CASSFSAGGGYTF.

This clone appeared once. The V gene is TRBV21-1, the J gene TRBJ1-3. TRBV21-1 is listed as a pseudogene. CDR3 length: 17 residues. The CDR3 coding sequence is TGTGCCAGCAGCAAGGAGGGGTTCCTGAGCTCTGGAAACACCATATATTTT. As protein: CASSKEGFLSSGNTIYF.

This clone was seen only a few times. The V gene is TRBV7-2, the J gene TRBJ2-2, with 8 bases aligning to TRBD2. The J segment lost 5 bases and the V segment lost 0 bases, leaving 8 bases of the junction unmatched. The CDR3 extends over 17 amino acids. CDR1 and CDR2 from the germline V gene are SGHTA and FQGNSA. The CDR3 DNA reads TGTGCCAGCAGCTTAGCAGGGGCAGCGGGGGAGACCGGGGAGCTGTTTTTT. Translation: CASSLAGAAGETGELFF.

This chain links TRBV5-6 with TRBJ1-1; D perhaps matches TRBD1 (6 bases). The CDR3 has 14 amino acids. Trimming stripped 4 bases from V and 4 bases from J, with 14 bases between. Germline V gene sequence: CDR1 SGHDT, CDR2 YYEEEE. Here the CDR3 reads CASSPNRVLTEAFF. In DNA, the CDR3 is TGTGCCAGCAGCCCGAACAGGGTACTCACTGAAGCTTTCTTT.

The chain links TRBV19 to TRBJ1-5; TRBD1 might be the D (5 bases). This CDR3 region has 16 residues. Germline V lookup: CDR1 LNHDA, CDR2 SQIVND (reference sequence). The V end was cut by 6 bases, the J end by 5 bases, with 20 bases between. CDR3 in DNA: TGTGCCAGTAGCCCTTTTCTTAGCAGGGATGATCAGCCCCAGCATTTT. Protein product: CASSPFLSRDDQPQHF.

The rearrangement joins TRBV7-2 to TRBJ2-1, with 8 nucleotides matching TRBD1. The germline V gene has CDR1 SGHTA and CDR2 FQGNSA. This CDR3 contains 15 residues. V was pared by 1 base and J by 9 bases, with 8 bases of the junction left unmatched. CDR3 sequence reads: CASSLGSGGRGEQFF. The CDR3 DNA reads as TGTGCCAGCAGCTTAGGTTCAGGGGGCAGGGGTGAGCAGTTCTTC. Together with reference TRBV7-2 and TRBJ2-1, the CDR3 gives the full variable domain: GAGVSQSPSNKVTEKGKDVELRCDPISGHTALYWYRQSLGQGLEFLIYFQGNSAPDKSGLPSDRFSAERTGGSVSTLTIQRTQQEDSAVYLCASSLGSGGRGEQFFGPGTRLTVL.

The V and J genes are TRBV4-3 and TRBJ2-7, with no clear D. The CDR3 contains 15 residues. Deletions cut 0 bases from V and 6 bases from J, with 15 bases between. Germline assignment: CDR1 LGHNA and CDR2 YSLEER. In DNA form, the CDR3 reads TGCGCCAGCAGCCAAGATGGAGTTACCCCTCGCGAGCAGTACTTC. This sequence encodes CASSQDGVTPREQYF.

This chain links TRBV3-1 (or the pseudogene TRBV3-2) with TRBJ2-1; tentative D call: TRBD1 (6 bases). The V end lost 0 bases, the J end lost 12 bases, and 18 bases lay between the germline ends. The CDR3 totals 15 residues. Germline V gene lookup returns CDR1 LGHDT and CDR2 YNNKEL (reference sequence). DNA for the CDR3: TGTGCCAGCAGCCAAGATCACGGGTTAGTCAGGGGGCAGTTCTTC. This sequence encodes CASSQDHGLVRGQFF.

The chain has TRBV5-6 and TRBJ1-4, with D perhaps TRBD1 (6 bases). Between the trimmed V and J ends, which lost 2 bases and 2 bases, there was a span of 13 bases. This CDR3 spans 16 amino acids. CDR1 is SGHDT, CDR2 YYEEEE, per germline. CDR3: CASSFIRGGTNEKLFF. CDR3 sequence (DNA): TGTGCCAGCAGCTTTATCAGGGGTGGCACTAATGAAAAACTGTTTTTT.

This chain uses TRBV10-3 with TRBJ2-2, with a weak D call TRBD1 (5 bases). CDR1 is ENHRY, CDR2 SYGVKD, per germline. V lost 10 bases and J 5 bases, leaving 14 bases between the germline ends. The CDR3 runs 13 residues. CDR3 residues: CATAEGATGELFF. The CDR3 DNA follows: TGTGCCACGGCTGAAGGGGCGACCGGGGAGCTGTTTTTT.

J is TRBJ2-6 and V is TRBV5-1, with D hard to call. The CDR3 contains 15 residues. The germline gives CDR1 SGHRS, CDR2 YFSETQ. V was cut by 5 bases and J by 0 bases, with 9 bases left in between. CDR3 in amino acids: CASSPTGSGANVLTF. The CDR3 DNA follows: TGCGCCAGCAGTCCCACGGGCTCTGGGGCCAACGTCCTGACTTTC.

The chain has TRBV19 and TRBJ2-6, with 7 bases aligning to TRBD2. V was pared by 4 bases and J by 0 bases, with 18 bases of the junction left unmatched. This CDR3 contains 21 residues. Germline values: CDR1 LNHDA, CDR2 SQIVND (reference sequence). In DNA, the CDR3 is TGTGCCAGTAGTAACCCACCGGGGAGGGCGACTCTCTTCTCTGGGGCCAACGTCCTGACTTTC. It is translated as CASSNPPGRATLFSGANVLTF.

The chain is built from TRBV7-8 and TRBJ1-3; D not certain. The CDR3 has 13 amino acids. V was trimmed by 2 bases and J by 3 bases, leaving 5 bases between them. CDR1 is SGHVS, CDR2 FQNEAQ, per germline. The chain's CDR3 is CASSLFNGNTIYF. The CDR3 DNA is TGTGCCAGCAGCTTATTCAATGGAAACACCATATATTTT. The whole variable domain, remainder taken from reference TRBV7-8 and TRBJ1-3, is GAGVSQSPRYKVAKRGQDVALRCDPISGHVSLFWYQQALGQGPEFLTYFQNEAQLDKSGLPSDRFFAERPEGSVSTLKIQRTQQEDSAVYLCASSLFNGNTIYFGEGSWLTVV.

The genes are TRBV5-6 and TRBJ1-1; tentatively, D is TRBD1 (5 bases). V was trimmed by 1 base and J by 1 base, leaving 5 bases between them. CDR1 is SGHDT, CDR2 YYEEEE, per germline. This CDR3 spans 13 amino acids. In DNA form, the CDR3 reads TGTGCCAGCAGCTTGAGGGGGAACACTGAAGCTTTCTTT. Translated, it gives CASSLRGNTEAFF.

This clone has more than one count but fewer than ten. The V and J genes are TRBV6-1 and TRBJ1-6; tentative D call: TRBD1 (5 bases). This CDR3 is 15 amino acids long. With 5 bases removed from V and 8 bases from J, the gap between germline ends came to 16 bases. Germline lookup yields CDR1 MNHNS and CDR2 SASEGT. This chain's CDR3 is CASSQAGGRDSPLHF. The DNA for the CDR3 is TGTGCCAGCAGTCAGGCCGGGGGAAGGGATTCACCCCTCCACTTT.

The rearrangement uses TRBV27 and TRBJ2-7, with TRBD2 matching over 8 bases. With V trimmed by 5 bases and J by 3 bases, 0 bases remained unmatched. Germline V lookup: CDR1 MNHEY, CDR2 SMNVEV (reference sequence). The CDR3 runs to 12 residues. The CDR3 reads CASSRGGYEQYF. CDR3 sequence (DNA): TGTGCCAGCAGTCGGGGGGGCTACGAGCAGTACTTC.

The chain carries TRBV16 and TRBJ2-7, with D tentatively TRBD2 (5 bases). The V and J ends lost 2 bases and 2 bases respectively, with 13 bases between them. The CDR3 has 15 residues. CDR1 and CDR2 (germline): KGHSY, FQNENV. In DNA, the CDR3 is TGTGCCAGCAGCCAACGAAGAGGGATGGCCTACGAGCAGTACTTC. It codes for CASSQRRGMAYEQYF.

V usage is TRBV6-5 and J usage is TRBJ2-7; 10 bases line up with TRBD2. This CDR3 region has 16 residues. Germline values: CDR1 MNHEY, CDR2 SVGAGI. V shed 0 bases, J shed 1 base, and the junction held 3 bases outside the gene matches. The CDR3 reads CASSYSISGGSYEQYF. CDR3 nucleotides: TGTGCCAGCAGTTACTCGATTAGCGGGGGGTCCTACGAGCAGTACTTC.

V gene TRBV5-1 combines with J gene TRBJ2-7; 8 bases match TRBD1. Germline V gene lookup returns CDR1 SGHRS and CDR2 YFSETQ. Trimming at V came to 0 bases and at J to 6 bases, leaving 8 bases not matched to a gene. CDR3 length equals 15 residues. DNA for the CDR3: TGCGCCAGCAGCTTGGTAGGACAGGGATTTGGCGAGCAGTACTTC. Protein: CASSLVGQGFGEQYF. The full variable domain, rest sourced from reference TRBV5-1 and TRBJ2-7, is KAGVTQTPRYLIKTRGQQVTLSCSPISGHRSVSWYQQTPGQGLQFLFEYFSETQRNKGNFPGRFSGRQFSNSRSEMNVSTLELGDSALYLCASSLVGQGFGEQYFGPGTRLTVT.

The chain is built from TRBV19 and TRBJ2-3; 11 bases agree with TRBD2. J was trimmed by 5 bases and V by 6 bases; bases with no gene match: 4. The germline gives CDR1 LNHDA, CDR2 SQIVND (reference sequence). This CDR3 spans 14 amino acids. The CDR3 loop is CASRTSGAGDTQYF. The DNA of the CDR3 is TGTGCCAGTAGGACTAGCGGGGCTGGAGATACGCAGTATTTT.

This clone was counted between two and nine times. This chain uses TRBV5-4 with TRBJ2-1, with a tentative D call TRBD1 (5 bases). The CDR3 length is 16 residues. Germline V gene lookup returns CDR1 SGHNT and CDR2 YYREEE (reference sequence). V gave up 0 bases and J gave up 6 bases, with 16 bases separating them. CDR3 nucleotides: TGTGCCAGCAGCTTGGGCCGGGTGGGGCAGATCAATGAGCAGTTCTTC. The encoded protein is CASSLGRVGQINEQFF.

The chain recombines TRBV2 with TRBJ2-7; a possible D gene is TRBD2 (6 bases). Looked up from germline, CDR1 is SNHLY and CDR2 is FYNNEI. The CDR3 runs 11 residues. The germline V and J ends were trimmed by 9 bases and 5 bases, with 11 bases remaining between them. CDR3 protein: CASAGLNEQYF. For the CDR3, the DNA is TGTGCCAGTGCGGGACTTAACGAGCAGTACTTC.

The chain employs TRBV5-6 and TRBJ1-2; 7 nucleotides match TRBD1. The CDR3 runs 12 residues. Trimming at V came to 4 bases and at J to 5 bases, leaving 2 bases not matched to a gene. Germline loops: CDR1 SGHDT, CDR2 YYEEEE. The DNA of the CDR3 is TGTGCCAGCAGCCTGACAGGGTATGGCTACACCTTC. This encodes CASSLTGYGYTF. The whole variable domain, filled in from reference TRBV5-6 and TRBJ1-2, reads DAGVTQSPTHLIKTRGQQVTLRCSPKSGHDTVSWYQQALGQGPQFIFQYYEEEERQRGNFPDRFSGHQFPNYSSELNVNALLLGDSALYLCASSLTGYGYTFGSGTRLTVV.

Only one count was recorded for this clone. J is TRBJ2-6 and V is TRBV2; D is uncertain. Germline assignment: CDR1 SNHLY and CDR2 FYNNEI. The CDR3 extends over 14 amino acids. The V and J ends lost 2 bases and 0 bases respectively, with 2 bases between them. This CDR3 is CASSELSGANVLTF. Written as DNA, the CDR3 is TGTGCCAGCAGTGAACTCTCTGGGGCCAACGTCCTGACTTTC.